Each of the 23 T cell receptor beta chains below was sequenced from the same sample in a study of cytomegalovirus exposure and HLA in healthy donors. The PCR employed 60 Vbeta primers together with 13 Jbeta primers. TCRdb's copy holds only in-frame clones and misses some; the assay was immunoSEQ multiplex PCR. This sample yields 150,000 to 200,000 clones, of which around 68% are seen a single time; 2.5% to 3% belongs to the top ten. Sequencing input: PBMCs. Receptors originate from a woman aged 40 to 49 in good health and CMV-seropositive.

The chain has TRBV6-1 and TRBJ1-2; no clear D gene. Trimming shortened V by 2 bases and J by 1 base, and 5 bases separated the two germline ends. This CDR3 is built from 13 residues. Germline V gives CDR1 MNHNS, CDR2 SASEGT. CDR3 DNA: TGTGCCAGCAGTGAACCCGGTAACTATGGCTACACCTTC. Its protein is CASSEPGNYGYTF.

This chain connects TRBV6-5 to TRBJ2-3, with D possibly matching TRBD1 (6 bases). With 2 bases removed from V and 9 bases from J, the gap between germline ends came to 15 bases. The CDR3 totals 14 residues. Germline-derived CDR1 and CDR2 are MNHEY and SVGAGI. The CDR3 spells CASSYSTGSVTQYF. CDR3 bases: TGTGCCAGCAGTTACAGTACAGGGTCAGTGACGCAGTATTTT.

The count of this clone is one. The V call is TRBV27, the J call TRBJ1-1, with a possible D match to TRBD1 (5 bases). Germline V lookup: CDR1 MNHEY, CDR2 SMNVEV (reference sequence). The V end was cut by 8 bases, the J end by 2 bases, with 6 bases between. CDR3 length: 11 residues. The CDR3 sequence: CASWTNTEAFF. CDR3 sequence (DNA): TGTGCCAGCTGGACAAACACTGAAGCTTTCTTT.

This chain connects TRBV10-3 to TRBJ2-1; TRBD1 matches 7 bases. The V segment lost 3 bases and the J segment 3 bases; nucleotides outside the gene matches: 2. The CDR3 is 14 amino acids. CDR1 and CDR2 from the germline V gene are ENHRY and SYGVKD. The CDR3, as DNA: TGTGCCATCAGTGACTCAGGGGGCTACAATGAGCAGTTCTTC. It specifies CAISDSGGYNEQFF.

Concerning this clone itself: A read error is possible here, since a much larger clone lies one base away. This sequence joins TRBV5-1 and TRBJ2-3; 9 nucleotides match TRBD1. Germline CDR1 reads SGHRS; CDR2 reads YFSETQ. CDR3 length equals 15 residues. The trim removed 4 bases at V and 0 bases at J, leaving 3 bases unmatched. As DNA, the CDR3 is TGCGCCAGCAGCCCCGGGACAGGGAGCACAGATACGCAGTATTTT. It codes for CASSPGTGSTDTQYF. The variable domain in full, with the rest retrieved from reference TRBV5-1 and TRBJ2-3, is KAGVTQTPRYLIKTRGQQVTLSCSPISGHRSVSWYQQTPGQGLQFLFEYFSETQRNKGNFPGRFSGRQFSNSRSEMNVSTLELGDSALYLCASSPGTGSTDTQYFGPGTRLTVL.

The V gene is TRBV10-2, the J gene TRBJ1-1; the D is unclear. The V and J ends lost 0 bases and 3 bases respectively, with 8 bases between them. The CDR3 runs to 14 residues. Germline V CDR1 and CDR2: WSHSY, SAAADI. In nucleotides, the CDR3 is TGCGCCAGCAGTGAGTCTTTGTCGGACACTGAAGCTTTCTTT. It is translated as CASSESLSDTEAFF.

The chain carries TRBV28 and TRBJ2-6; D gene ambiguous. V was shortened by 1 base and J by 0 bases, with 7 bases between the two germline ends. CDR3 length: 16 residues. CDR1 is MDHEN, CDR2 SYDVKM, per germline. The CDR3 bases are TGTGCCAGCAGTTTATTTGGGCACTCTGGGGCCAACGTCCTGACTTTC. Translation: CASSLFGHSGANVLTF.

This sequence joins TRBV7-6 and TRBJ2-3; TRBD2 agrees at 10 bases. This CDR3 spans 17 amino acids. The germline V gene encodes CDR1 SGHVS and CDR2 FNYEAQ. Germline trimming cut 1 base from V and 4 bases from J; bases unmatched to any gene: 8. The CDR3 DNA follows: TGTGCCAGCAGCTTAGGCAGAGCGGGGGGGATTCCAGATACGCAGTATTTT. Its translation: CASSLGRAGGIPDTQYF.

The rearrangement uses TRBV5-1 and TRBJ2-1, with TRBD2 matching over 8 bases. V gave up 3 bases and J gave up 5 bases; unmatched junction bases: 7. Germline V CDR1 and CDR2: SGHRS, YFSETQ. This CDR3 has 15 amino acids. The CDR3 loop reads CASSSLAGGNNEQFF. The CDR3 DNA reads TGCGCCAGCAGCTCCTTGGCGGGAGGTAACAATGAGCAGTTCTTC.

The DNA of the CDR3 is TGTGCCAGCAGCGGGAAGGGGAACGAGCAGTACTTC. Protein product: CASSGKGNEQYF. The chain uses TRBV5-4 and TRBJ2-7, with D tentatively TRBD1 (5 bases). There are 12 residues in the CDR3. Germline lookup yields CDR1 SGHNT and CDR2 YYREEE (reference sequence). Trimming shortened V by 4 bases and J by 5 bases, and 10 bases separated the two germline ends.

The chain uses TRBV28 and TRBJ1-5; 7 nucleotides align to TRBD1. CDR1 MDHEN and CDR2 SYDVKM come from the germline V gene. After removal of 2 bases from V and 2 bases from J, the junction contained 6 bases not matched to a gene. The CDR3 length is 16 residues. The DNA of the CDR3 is TGTGCCAGCAGTTTAGTTGACAGGGCCGGCAATCAGCCCCAGCATTTT. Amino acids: CASSLVDRAGNQPQHF.

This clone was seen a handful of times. CDR3 in amino acids: CASSIQGDGYTF. In nucleotides, the CDR3 is TGCGCCAGCAGCATTCAGGGGGATGGCTACACCTTC. V is TRBV5-1 and J is TRBJ1-2; 7 bases map to TRBD1. Germline V CDR1 and CDR2: SGHRS, YFSETQ. The CDR3 has 12 residues. With V trimmed by 4 bases and J by 6 bases, 3 bases remained unmatched.

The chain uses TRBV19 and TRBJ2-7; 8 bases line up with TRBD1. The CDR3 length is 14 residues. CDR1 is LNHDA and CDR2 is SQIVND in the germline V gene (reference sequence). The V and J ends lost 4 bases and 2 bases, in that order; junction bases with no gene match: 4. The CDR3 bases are TGTGCCAGTAGTACCCGGGACAGGACCTACGAGCAGTACTTC. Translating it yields CASSTRDRTYEQYF.

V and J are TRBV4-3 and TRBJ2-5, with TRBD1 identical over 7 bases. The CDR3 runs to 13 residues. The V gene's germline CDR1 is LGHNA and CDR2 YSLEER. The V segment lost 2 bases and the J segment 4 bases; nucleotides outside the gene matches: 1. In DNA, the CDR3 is TGCGCCAGCAGCCAACGACAGGGAGAGACCCAGTACTTC. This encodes CASSQRQGETQYF.

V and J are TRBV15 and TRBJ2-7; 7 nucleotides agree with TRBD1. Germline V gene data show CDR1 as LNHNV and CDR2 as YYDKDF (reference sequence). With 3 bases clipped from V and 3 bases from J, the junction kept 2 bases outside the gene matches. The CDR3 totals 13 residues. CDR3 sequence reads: CATSRDRNYEQYF. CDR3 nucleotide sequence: TGTGCCACCAGCAGGGACAGGAACTACGAGCAGTACTTC.

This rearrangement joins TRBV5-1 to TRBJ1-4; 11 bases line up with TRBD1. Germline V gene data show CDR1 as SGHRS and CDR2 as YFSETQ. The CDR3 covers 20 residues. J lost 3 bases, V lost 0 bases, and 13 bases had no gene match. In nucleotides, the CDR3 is TGCGCCAGCAGCTTGGCCCCGCAGGGACAGGGGGTTGTAGCTAATGAAAAACTGTTTTTT. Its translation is CASSLAPQGQGVVANEKLFF.

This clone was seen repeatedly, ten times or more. CDR3 region: CSAGEGGNIQYF. The CDR3 DNA follows: TGCAGCGCCGGGGAGGGGGGGAACATTCAGTACTTC. This chain joins TRBV29-1 and TRBJ2-4, with D tentatively TRBD2 (7 bases). In germline, CDR1 is SQVTM, CDR2 ANQGSEA. This CDR3 contains 12 residues. Trimming removed 7 bases from V and 7 bases from J, with 14 bases in between.

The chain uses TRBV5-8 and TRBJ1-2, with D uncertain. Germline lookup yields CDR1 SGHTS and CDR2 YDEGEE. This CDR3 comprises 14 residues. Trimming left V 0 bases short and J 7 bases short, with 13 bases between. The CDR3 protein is CASSLGRARGGYTF. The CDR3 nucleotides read TGTGCCAGCAGCTTGGGTAGAGCGCGCGGTGGCTACACCTTC.

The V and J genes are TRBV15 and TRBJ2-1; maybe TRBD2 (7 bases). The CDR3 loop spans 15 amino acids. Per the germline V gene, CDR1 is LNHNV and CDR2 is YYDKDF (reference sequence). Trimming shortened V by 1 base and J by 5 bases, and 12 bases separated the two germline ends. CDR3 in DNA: TGTGCCACCAGCAGAGGAGGGGGGGTGGACAATGAGCAGTTCTTC. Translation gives CATSRGGGVDNEQFF.

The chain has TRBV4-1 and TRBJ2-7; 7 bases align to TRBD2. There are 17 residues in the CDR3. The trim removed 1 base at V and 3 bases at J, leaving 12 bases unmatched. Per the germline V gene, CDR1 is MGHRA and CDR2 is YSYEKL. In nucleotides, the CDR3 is TGCGCCAGCAGCCAAGTTGGGGGGACTAACGCCCTCTACGAGCAGTACTTC. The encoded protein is CASSQVGGTNALYEQYF.

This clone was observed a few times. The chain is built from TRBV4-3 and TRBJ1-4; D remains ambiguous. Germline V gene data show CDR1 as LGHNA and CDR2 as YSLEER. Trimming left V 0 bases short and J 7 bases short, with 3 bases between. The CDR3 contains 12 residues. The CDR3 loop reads CASSQDREKLFF. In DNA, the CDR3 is TGCGCCAGCAGCCAAGACCGTGAAAAACTGTTTTTT.

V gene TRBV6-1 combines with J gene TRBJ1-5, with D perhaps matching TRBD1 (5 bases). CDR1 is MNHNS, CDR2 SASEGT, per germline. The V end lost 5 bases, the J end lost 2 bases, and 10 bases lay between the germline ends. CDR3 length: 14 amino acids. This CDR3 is CASSSGLGNQPQHF. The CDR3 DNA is TGTGCCAGCAGTTCAGGGCTGGGCAATCAGCCCCAGCATTTT.

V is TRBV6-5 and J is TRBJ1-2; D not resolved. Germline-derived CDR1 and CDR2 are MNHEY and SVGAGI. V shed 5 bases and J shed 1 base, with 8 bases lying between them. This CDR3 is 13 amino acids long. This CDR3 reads CASSREGNYGYTF. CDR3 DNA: TGTGCCAGCAGTCGGGAGGGTAACTATGGCTACACCTTC.